This T cell receptor beta chain was profiled in a study of T cells after yellow fever vaccination. CDR1 and CDR2 from the germline V gene are MGHRA and YSYEKL. Trimming took 3 bases from V and 10 from J, leaving 17 bases between them. This CDR3 spans 14 amino acids. TCRdb analysed the 5' RACE reads with MiXCR anew, one entry per CDR3 protein. The table lists approximately 600,000 distinct CDR3 sequences, over 9% of them singletons. This TCR derives from a man between 25 and 39 years old who received the YFV17D yellow fever vaccine. The sequences come from PBMCs, collected on the day of the yellow fever booster vaccination. V is TRBV4-1 and J is TRBJ2-3; D gene uncertain. The CDR3 DNA reads as TGCGCCAGCAGCCACGACGTCGCAACCGGGTCGCAGTATTTT. It yields the protein CASSHDVATGSQYF.